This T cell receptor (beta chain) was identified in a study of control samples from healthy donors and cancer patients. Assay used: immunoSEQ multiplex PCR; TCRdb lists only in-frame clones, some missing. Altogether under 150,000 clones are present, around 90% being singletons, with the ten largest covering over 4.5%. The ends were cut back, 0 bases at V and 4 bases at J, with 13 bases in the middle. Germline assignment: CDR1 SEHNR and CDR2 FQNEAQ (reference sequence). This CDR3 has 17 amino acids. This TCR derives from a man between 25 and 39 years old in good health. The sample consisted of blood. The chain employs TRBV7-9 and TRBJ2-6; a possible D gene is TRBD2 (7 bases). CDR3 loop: CASSLAGGGTGANVLTF. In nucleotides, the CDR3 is TGTGCCAGCAGCTTAGCAGGGGGAGGGACCGGGGCCAACGTCCTGACTTTC.